Below, 27 T cell receptor beta chains from the same sample are listed, as sequenced in a study of T cell repertoires in ileal Crohn's disease. The protocol was immunoSEQ multiplex PCR, while the TCRdb copy is restricted to in-frame clones and leaves out a portion. The sample lists tens of thousands of clones, around four fifths occurring once. Sequencing was done on a sample of ileal tissue. The source is an adult with Crohn's disease.

The chain employs TRBV7-2 and TRBJ2-3, with 9 nucleotides matching TRBD2. V lost 4 bases to trimming and J lost 5 bases; unmatched junction nucleotides: 16. Per germline, CDR1 SGHTA and CDR2 FQGNSA. There are 18 residues in the CDR3. The CDR3 region is CASSSRGSGRMGGDTQYF. The CDR3 region has the DNA TGTGCCAGCAGCTCACGGGGCAGCGGGAGGATGGGTGGAGATACGCAGTATTTT.

This clone has only a few counts. The V and J genes are TRBV5-1 and TRBJ2-7, with 11 bases aligning to TRBD2. This CDR3 is 16 amino acids long. J lost 6 bases, V lost 4 bases, and 12 bases had no gene match. The germline V gene has CDR1 SGHRS and CDR2 YFSETQ. This chain's CDR3 is CASSQGLADPGGEQYF. The CDR3 DNA is TGCGCCAGCAGCCAGGGACTAGCGGACCCTGGGGGCGAGCAGTACTTC.

The CDR3 is CASSDWGELFEQYF. CDR3 bases: TGTGCCAGCAGTGATTGGGGGGAGCTATTCGAGCAGTACTTC. This chain connects TRBV2 to TRBJ2-7; D may be TRBD2 (6 bases). This CDR3 contains 14 residues. Germline CDR1 SNHLY, CDR2 FYNNEI. Trimming cost V 3 bases and J 6 bases, with 15 bases left between them. The variable domain in full, with the rest retrieved from reference TRBV2 and TRBJ2-7, is EPEVTQTPSHQVTQMGQEVILRCVPISNHLYFYWYRQILGQKVEFLVSFYNNEISEKSEIFDDQFSVERPDGSNFTLKIRSTKLEDSAMYFCASSDWGELFEQYFGPGTRLTVT.

As regards this clone: The sample has other DNA sequences that encode this CDR3 too. The chain recombines TRBV30 with TRBJ1-2, with D unclear. Trimming removed 0 bases from V and 12 bases from J, with 26 bases in between. CDR3 length equals 16 residues. CDR1 is GTSNPN, CDR2 SVGIG, per germline (reference sequence). CDR3 region: CAWSVPARPLFYVNTF. DNA for the CDR3: TGTGCCTGGAGTGTACCCGCCAGGCCCTTGTTCTATGTTAACACCTTC.

This chain links TRBV4-2 with TRBJ1-1, with 9 nucleotides matching TRBD1. CDR1 and CDR2 from the germline V gene are LGHNA and YNFKEQ. The CDR3 loop spans 14 amino acids. Trimming at V came to 6 bases and at J to 3 bases, leaving 5 bases not matched to a gene. In nucleotides, the CDR3 is TGTGCCAGCAGGGTACGACAGGGGGACACTGAAGCTTTCTTT. This encodes CASRVRQGDTEAFF.

The genes are TRBV6-5 and TRBJ1-2; a possible D gene is TRBD1 (6 bases). Trimming took 6 bases from V and 4 from J, leaving 12 bases between them. Germline CDR1 and CDR2: MNHEY and SVGAGI. The CDR3 sequence is 13 residues long. CDR3 nucleotides: TGTGCCAGCAGCCGACAGGTTGGCTATGGCTACACCTTC. The encoded protein is CASSRQVGYGYTF.

The chain joins TRBV25-1 to TRBJ2-7; 9 bases agree with TRBD1. With 4 bases clipped from V and 4 bases from J, the junction kept 5 bases outside the gene matches. The V gene's germline CDR1 is MGHDK and CDR2 SYGVNS. The CDR3 loop spans 14 amino acids. The CDR3 DNA sequence: TGTGCCAGCAGTGGGTCGGACAGGGGTTACGAGCAGTACTTC. As protein: CASSGSDRGYEQYF.

The chain has TRBV27 and TRBJ2-3, with 7 nucleotides matching TRBD1. Germline trimming cut 5 bases from V and 2 bases from J; bases unmatched to any gene: 7. Germline V gene data show CDR1 as MNHEY and CDR2 as SMNVEV (reference sequence). CDR3 length: 15 amino acids. The CDR3 nucleotides are TGTGCCAGCAGTGTGGCAGGACAGGACACAGATACGCAGTATTTT. Protein: CASSVAGQDTDTQYF.

The V gene is TRBV9, the J gene TRBJ2-2; 8 bases are shared with TRBD1. This CDR3 contains 16 residues. The germline V gene has CDR1 SGDLS and CDR2 YYNGEE. The ends lost 3 bases at V and 3 bases at J; junction bases unmatched: 7. CDR3 region: CASSAFPGQDTGELFF. Written as DNA, the CDR3 is TGTGCCAGCAGCGCGTTCCCGGGACAGGACACCGGGGAGCTGTTTTTT. Drawing the rest from reference TRBV9 and TRBJ2-2, the complete variable domain is DSGVTQTPKHLITATGQRVTLRCSPRSGDLSVYWYQQSLDQGLQFLIQYYNGEERAKGNILERFSAQQFPDLHSELNLSSLELGDSALYFCASSAFPGQDTGELFFGEGSRLTVL.

The V call is TRBV30, the J call TRBJ1-5; D is unclear. Germline V gene sequence: CDR1 GTSNPN, CDR2 SVGIG (reference sequence). V lost 5 bases, J lost 3 bases, and 17 bases lay in between. This CDR3 has 15 amino acids. The CDR3 spells CAWGKPGRSNQPQHF. The CDR3 nucleotides are TGTGCCTGGGGAAAACCCGGCAGGTCCAATCAGCCCCAGCATTTT.

The chain carries TRBV10-3 and TRBJ2-5; weak D call: TRBD2 (6 bases). CDR3 size: 14 residues. CDR1 and CDR2 from the germline V gene are ENHRY and SYGVKD. V was pared by 4 bases and J by 7 bases, with 16 bases between. The CDR3 sequence: CAISGDSRQGTQYF. The CDR3 DNA sequence: TGTGCCATCAGTGGGGACTCGCGGCAGGGGACCCAGTACTTC.

This chain connects TRBV9 to TRBJ2-7, with D possibly matching TRBD1 (5 bases). V was pared by 7 bases and J by 4 bases, with 21 bases between. This CDR3 region has 15 residues. Germline CDR1 and CDR2: SGDLS and YYNGEE. DNA of the CDR3: TGTGCCAGCCAAGTCGGTGACAGCCCCATATACGAGCAGTACTTC. Encoded protein: CASQVGDSPIYEQYF.

The chain uses TRBV6-6 and TRBJ1-1, with no clear D. Trimming shortened V by 8 bases and J by 1 base, and 14 bases separated the two germline ends. The CDR3 is made up of 14 amino acids. CDR1 and CDR2 (germline): MNHNY, SVGAGI (reference sequence). This CDR3 reads CASRERLSNTEAFF. In nucleotides, the CDR3 is TGTGCCAGCCGGGAAAGACTTTCGAACACTGAAGCTTTCTTT.

The chain uses TRBV29-1 and TRBJ2-3, with D perhaps TRBD1 (5 bases). Germline V gene lookup returns CDR1 SQVTM and CDR2 ANQGSEA. Trimming took 5 bases from V and 3 from J, leaving 15 bases between them. The CDR3 runs to 14 residues. This chain's CDR3 is CSVKGSSGTDTQYF. For the CDR3, the DNA is TGCAGCGTTAAGGGCTCCTCAGGGACAGATACGCAGTATTTT.

The J gene is TRBJ2-6, the V gene TRBV4-1; D is perhaps TRBD2 (6 bases). The CDR3 runs 17 residues. V lost 3 bases, J lost 0 bases, and 12 bases lay in between. The germline gives CDR1 MGHRA, CDR2 YSYEKL. In nucleotides, the CDR3 is TGCGCCAGCAGCCAGGAAATAGCGGCCTCTGGGGCCAACGTCCTGACTTTC. Its protein is CASSQEIAASGANVLTF.

The genes are TRBV4-1 and TRBJ2-7, with 7 nucleotides matching TRBD1. The CDR3 length is 15 residues. The V and J ends lost 1 base and 3 bases, in that order; junction bases with no gene match: 6. Germline V lookup: CDR1 MGHRA, CDR2 YSYEKL. CDR3 loop: CASSQGSGGIYEQYF. CDR3 DNA sequence: TGCGCCAGCAGCCAAGGGTCAGGGGGTATCTACGAGCAGTACTTC.

The V and J genes are TRBV30 and TRBJ1-1, with no clear D. The germline V gene encodes CDR1 GTSNPN and CDR2 SVGIG (reference sequence). The CDR3 has 11 amino acids. Trimming took 2 bases from V and 7 from J, leaving 8 bases between them. The CDR3 region has the DNA TGTGCCTGGAGTCCTCAGCGTGAAGCTTTCTTT. Protein product: CAWSPQREAFF.

The chain links TRBV5-8 to TRBJ2-2, with D perhaps matching TRBD1 (5 bases). Trimming removed 4 bases at V and 4 bases at J, with 20 bases between. CDR3 length: 17 amino acids. Germline CDR1 is SGHTS and CDR2 is YDEGEE. The CDR3 DNA reads as TGTGCCAGCAGCCTTGCTATAGGGAAAGGGGTCACCGGGGAGCTGTTTTTT. Encoded protein: CASSLAIGKGVTGELFF.

This chain uses TRBV29-1 with TRBJ1-2, with TRBD1 identical over 7 bases. The V segment lost 6 bases and the J segment 4 bases; nucleotides outside the gene matches: 5. Germline assignment: CDR1 SQVTM and CDR2 ANQGSEA. This CDR3 spans 12 amino acids. CDR3 sequence (DNA): TGCAGCGTGACCGGGACAGTCTATGGCTACACCTTC. It is translated as CSVTGTVYGYTF.

The V call is TRBV29-1, the J call TRBJ2-7, with 7 positions matching TRBD1. The germline V gene has CDR1 SQVTM and CDR2 ANQGSEA. The trim removed 5 bases at V and 0 bases at J, leaving 7 bases unmatched. CDR3 length equals 14 residues. The CDR3 DNA reads TGCAGCGTTTCGGGGACAGTGAGCTCCTACGAGCAGTACTTC. Residues: CSVSGTVSSYEQYF.

The chain combines TRBV5-1 with TRBJ2-1; TRBD2 agrees at 11 bases. The length of the CDR3 is 20 residues. The junction had 15 bases not matched to a gene; V was cut back by 4 bases and J by 0 bases. In germline, CDR1 is SGHRS, CDR2 YFSETQ. The CDR3 spells CASSLYSGRARLSSYNEQFF. The CDR3 DNA is TGCGCCAGCAGCCTGTATAGCGGGAGGGCCCGCTTGAGCTCCTACAATGAGCAGTTCTTC.

This clone was observed a handful of times. J is TRBJ1-6 and V is TRBV7-9; the match to TRBD1 covers 9 bases. The CDR3 has 14 amino acids. CDR1 and CDR2 from the germline V gene are SEHNR and FQNEAQ (reference sequence). After removal of 4 bases from V and 7 bases from J, the junction contained 2 bases not matched to a gene. CDR3 sequence: CASSSGTGNSPLHF. The CDR3 DNA follows: TGTGCCAGCAGCTCTGGGACAGGGAATTCACCCCTCCACTTT.

The gene calls are TRBV6-5 and TRBJ2-7; a weak D match, TRBD2 (5 bases). The CDR3 consists of 13 residues. The germline gives CDR1 MNHEY, CDR2 SVGAGI. The V gene lost 8 bases and the J gene lost 2 bases, with 13 bases spanning the gap. CDR3 sequence (DNA): TGTGCCAGCCGATTCGGGATGGCCTACGAGCAGTACTTC. As protein: CASRFGMAYEQYF.

The V call is TRBV9, the J call TRBJ2-3, with TRBD1 as a possible D gene (5 bases). Germline CDR1 is SGDLS and CDR2 is YYNGEE. This CDR3 spans 13 amino acids. The V gene lost 0 bases and the J gene lost 6 bases, with 8 bases spanning the gap. Here the CDR3 reads CASSVARADTQYF. The CDR3 DNA reads TGTGCCAGCAGCGTAGCCAGGGCGGATACGCAGTATTTT.

This clone was counted a few times. The chain recombines TRBV4-1 with TRBJ2-3; 10 bases agree with TRBD2. Trimming cost V 0 bases and J 2 bases; bases outside gene matches: 5. The CDR3 sequence is 17 residues long. Germline V gene lookup returns CDR1 MGHRA and CDR2 YSYEKL. The CDR3 nucleotides are TGCGCCAGCAGCCAAGATCGCGGACTAGCGGCCACAGATACGCAGTATTTT. Translated, it gives CASSQDRGLAATDTQYF.

V and J are TRBV5-4 and TRBJ2-3; 15 nucleotides line up with TRBD2. The trim removed 1 base at V and 7 bases at J, leaving 4 bases unmatched. This CDR3 has 16 amino acids. Germline values: CDR1 SGHNT, CDR2 YYREEE (reference sequence). CDR3 sequence: CASSLRTSGRANTQYF. The CDR3 DNA reads as TGTGCCAGCAGCTTGCGGACTAGCGGGAGGGCAAATACGCAGTATTTT. Drawing the rest from reference TRBV5-4 and TRBJ2-3, the complete variable domain is ETGVTQSPTHLIKTRGQQVTLRCSSQSGHNTVSWYQQALGQGPQFIFQYYREEENGRGNFPPRFSGLQFPNYSSELNVNALELDDSALYLCASSLRTSGRANTQYFGPGTRLTVL.

This chain connects TRBV28 to TRBJ1-5; D is undetermined. This CDR3 spans 13 amino acids. The germline V and J ends were trimmed by 7 bases and 1 base, with 8 bases remaining between them. The germline V gene has CDR1 MDHEN and CDR2 SYDVKM. The chain's CDR3 is CASKLLSNQPQHF. CDR3 in DNA: TGTGCCAGCAAGCTGTTGAGCAATCAGCCCCAGCATTTT.